This TCR beta chain was recovered during a study of T cells expressing NK-cell markers. Study summary: TCR beta repertoires came from sorted CD3+CD56+NKG2C+, CD3+CD56+NKG2C- and CD3+CD56-NKG2C+ T cells.

Each CDR3 protein gets one entry in TCRdb, which reprocessed the 5' RACE reads and gives no DNA. The specimen's table records 300,000 to 450,000 distinct CDR3 sequences. The CDR3 is made up of 12 amino acids. The germline CDR1 and CDR2 sequences are DFQATT and SNEGSKA (reference sequence). The clonotype originates from a man aged 18-70 years in good health. The J gene is TRBJ1-2, the V gene TRBV20-1; TCRdb's D call of TRBD1 is untestable without DNA. The sample comprised blood T cells: a sorted CD56 or NKG2C T cell subset, CD4+ or CD8+ T cells, or bulk PBMC T cells (not recorded which). The CDR3 region is CSATAPGYGYTF.